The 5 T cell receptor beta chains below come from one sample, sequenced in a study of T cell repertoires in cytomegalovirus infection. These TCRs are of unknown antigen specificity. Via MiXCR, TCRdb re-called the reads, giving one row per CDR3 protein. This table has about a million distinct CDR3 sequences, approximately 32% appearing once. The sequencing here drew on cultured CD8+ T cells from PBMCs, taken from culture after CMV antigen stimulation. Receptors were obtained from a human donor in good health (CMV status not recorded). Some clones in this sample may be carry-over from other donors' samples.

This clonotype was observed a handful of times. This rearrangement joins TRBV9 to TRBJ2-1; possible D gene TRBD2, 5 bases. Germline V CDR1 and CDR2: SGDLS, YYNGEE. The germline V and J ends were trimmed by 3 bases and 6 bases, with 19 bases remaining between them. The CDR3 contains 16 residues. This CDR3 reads CASSGGYPGKTNEQFF. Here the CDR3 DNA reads TGTGCCAGCAGCGGCGGCTATCCCGGGAAGACCAATGAGCAGTTCTTC.

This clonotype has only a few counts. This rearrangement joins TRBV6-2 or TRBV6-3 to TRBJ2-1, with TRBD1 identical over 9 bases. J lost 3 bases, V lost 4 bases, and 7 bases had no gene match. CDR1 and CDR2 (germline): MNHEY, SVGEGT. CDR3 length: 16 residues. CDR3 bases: TGTGCCAGCAGTTTCTACAGGGGGCATCTCTACAATGAGCAGTTCTTC. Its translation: CASSFYRGHLYNEQFF.

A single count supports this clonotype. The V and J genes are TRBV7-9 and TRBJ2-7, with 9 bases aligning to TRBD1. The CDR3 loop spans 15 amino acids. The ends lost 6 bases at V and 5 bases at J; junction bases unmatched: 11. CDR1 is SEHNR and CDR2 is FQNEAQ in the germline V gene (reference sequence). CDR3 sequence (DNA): TGTGCCAGCAGGGCGGACCGGGACAGGGACCACGAGCAGTACTTC. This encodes CASRADRDRDHEQYF. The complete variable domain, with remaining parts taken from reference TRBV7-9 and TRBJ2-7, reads DTGVSQNPRHKITKRGQNVTFRCDPISEHNRLYWYRQTLGQGPEFLTYFQNEAQLEKSRLLSDRFSAERPKGSFSTLEIQRTEQGDSAMYLCASRADRDRDHEQYFGPGTRLTVT.

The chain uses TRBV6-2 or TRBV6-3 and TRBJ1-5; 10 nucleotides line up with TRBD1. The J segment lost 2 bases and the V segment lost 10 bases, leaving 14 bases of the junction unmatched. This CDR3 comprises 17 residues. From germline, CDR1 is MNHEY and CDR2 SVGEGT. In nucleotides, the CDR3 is TGTGCCACCCGCCAGACAGGGGGCGAAAAGGGCAATCAGCCCCAGCATTTT. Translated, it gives CATRQTGGEKGNQPQHF.

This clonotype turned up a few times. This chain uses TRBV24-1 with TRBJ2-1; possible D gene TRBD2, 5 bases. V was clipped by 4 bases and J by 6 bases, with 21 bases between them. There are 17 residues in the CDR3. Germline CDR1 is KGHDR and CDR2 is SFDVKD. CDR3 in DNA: TGTGCCACCAGTGACCCCGAGTACAGTAAAGGGAGCAATGAGCAGTTCTTC. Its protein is CATSDPEYSKGSNEQFF.